This T cell receptor beta chain was observed in a study of shared clonotypes between healthy human individuals. The CDR3 is 13 amino acids. The germline CDR1 and CDR2 sequences are LGHNT and FRNRAP. V was pared by 5 bases and J by 8 bases, with 8 bases of the junction left unmatched. The protocol was immunoSEQ multiplex PCR, while the TCRdb copy is restricted to in-frame clones and leaves out a portion. The repertoire consists of 2 million to 2.5 million clones, with around 95% occurring once and the leading ten covering about 0.13%. The chain is built from TRBV12-5 and TRBJ1-2; 7 bases align to TRBD1. The source material was naive CD4+ T cells sorted from blood. Regarding subset: CD45RA+ positively selected. The TCR originated in a man younger than 35 in good health. The CDR3 DNA reads as TGTGCTAGTGGTCTCCGACAGGGCGGGGGCTACACCTTC. It specifies CASGLRQGGGYTF.